The clone carrying this T cell receptor (beta chain) was seen only once. Its antigen is as yet unknown. The data are from a study of PD-1 blockade in classical Hodgkin lymphoma. General observations from the study: The study reported lower baseline TCR diversity in newly diagnosed patients than in healthy donors.

V lost 3 bases and J 4 bases, leaving 6 bases between the germline ends. CDR1 is SGHTA, CDR2 FQGNSA, per germline. The CDR3 loop spans 12 amino acids. Libraries were prepared by immunoSEQ multiplex PCR; TCRdb keeps only in-frame clonotypes and omits some of them. The table lists over 13,000 clones, around four fifths of them singletons, with 20% to 30% in the top ten. Relapse was seen in all patients after autologous stem cell transplantation, and brentuximab vedotin exposure was variable. The source material was peripheral blood mononuclear cells (PBMCs), sampled before the second cycle of nivolumab. The source is a human donor with classical Hodgkin lymphoma. V and J are TRBV7-2 and TRBJ2-5; no reliable D call. This CDR3 is CASSFVGETQYF. Here the CDR3 DNA reads TGTGCCAGCAGCTTTGTCGGAGAGACCCAGTACTTC.